The sequence of this T cell receptor (beta chain) was determined in a study of T cell responses to AZD1222 COVID-19 vaccine. As for the study in general: Second-dose schedules of about 4 or about 12 weeks were combined.

Data came from immunoSEQ multiplex PCR; TCRdb stores just in-frame clones and leaves some out. Of about 150,000 clones listed, about nine tenths are singletons. Study observations and caveats: Following two doses of AZD1222, Spike-specific TCR breadth and depth rose. Reportedly, nearly half of unique spike TCRs recognized epitopes outside B.1.351/B.1.1.7 mutations. White British donors predominated, females outnumbered males, and clonal diversity was possibly underestimated.

Note on this clone: Its specificity is not known.

Germline lookup yields CDR1 LGHNA and CDR2 YSLEER. CDR3 size: 13 residues. Trimming took 4 bases from V and 3 from J, leaving 10 bases between them. The sequence derives from an adult in good health. V and J are TRBV4-3 and TRBJ2-7; tentatively, D is TRBD1 (6 bases). The sequenced sample was peripheral blood, obtained on day 0 of AZD1222 vaccination. Here the CDR3 DNA reads TGCGCCAGCAGCCCCGGACAGTTCTACGAGCAGTACTTC. This gives the protein CASSPGQFYEQYF.